The entry below gives a single T cell receptor beta chain sequence along with its context. Its antigen is unidentified. The sample comes from a study of cytomegalovirus exposure and HLA in healthy donors. Overall study findings and caveats: A link between a missense DCLRE1C variant and TCR beta V- and J-gene trimming emerged from a later analysis.

The CDR3 extends over 16 amino acids. The germline V gene encodes CDR1 MNHEY and CDR2 SVGAGI. The J segment lost 8 bases and the V segment lost 2 bases, leaving 9 bases of the junction unmatched. 60 Vbeta and 13 Jbeta primers were used in PCR. Clones were sequenced by immunoSEQ multiplex PCR, and TCRdb holds only the in-frame ones, with some missing. This sample has approximately 160,000 clones, with around 86% found just once. The J gene is TRBJ1-4, the V gene TRBV6-5; 9 bases are shared with TRBD1. This TCR was recovered from a human donor in good health. Sequences were obtained from PBMCs. As DNA, the CDR3 is TGTGCCAGCAGTTACAAAACCGGGACAGGGAAGGAAAAACTGTTTTTT. It codes for CASSYKTGTGKEKLFF.